The 12 T cell receptor beta chains reported below all come from one sample, sequenced in a study of OX40 agonist ivuxolimab in advanced cancers. Profiling relied on immunoSEQ multiplex PCR, and the TCRdb table lists in-frame clones only, not all of them. The repertoire holds 65,000 to 70,000 clones, with around 83% as singletons. The sample was CD4+ or CD8+ T cells sorted from blood, taken in a trial of the OX40 agonist ivuxolimab. The receptors shown here come from an adult with an advanced solid tumor such as melanoma, head and neck, liver or kidney cancer.

This clone was seen once. The chain combines TRBV7-6 with TRBJ2-2; 7 bases line up with TRBD1. Trimming cost V 4 bases and J 3 bases; bases outside gene matches: 5. CDR1 is SGHVS, CDR2 FNYEAQ, per germline. The CDR3 is 15 amino acids. The CDR3 sequence is CASSYRDRHTGELFF. CDR3 coding DNA: TGTGCCAGCAGCTACCGGGACAGACACACCGGGGAGCTGTTTTTT.

The chain is built from TRBV6-6 and TRBJ2-6; no clear D gene. The germline V and J ends were trimmed by 5 bases and 1 base, with 12 bases remaining between them. From germline, CDR1 is MNHNY and CDR2 SVGAGI (reference sequence). The CDR3 runs to 16 residues. The CDR3 DNA reads TGTGCCAGCAGTCGCGAGAGTGGGTCTGGGGCCAACGTCCTGACTTTC. Encoded protein: CASSRESGSGANVLTF.

This clone was recorded only once. The chain links TRBV2 to TRBJ2-7; the D is unclear. Trimming cost V 6 bases and J 4 bases, with 7 bases left between them. Germline CDR1 and CDR2: SNHLY and FYNNEI. The CDR3 has 11 amino acids. The CDR3 region has the DNA TGTGCCAGCAGCGGAATATACGAGCAGTACTTC. It codes for CASSGIYEQYF.

The chain links TRBV5-1 to TRBJ1-1; the match to TRBD1 covers 7 bases. Germline V gives CDR1 SGHRS, CDR2 YFSETQ. Trimming cost V 3 bases and J 1 base; bases outside gene matches: 3. CDR3 size: 14 residues. In nucleotides, the CDR3 is TGCGCCAGCAGCTGGGGGACAGAGAACACTGAAGCTTTCTTT. Translation: CASSWGTENTEAFF.

This clone has only a few counts. The chain links TRBV29-1 to TRBJ1-1; D is unresolved. This CDR3 spans 13 amino acids. V was pared by 4 bases and J by 0 bases, with 9 bases between. Germline V gene data show CDR1 as SQVTM and CDR2 as ANQGSEA. Here the CDR3 reads CSVVWVMNTEAFF. The CDR3 region has the DNA TGCAGCGTTGTTTGGGTTATGAACACTGAAGCTTTCTTT. The whole variable domain, remainder taken from reference TRBV29-1 and TRBJ1-1, is SAVISQKPSRDICQRGTSLTIQCQVDSQVTMMFWYRQQPGQSLTLIATANQGSEATYESGFVIDKFPISRPNLTFSTLTVSNMSPEDSSIYLCSVVWVMNTEAFFGQGTRLTVV.

This chain joins TRBV5-1 and TRBJ1-5; no clear D. The CDR3 has 15 amino acids. V was trimmed by 0 bases and J by 5 bases, leaving 12 bases between them. Germline CDR1 is SGHRS and CDR2 is YFSETQ. The CDR3 spells CASSLDGPGHQPQHF. CDR3 in DNA: TGCGCCAGCAGCTTGGACGGCCCCGGGCATCAGCCCCAGCATTTT.

V usage is TRBV5-1 and J usage is TRBJ2-3; D perhaps matches TRBD2 (5 bases). The V end was cut by 2 bases, the J end by 2 bases, with 6 bases between. The CDR3 sequence is 13 residues long. The germline V gene encodes CDR1 SGHRS and CDR2 YFSETQ. The chain's CDR3 is CASSFRDTDTQYF. The CDR3 DNA is TGCGCCAGCAGCTTTCGGGACACAGATACGCAGTATTTT.

The V gene is TRBV11-2, the J gene TRBJ1-1; D is possibly TRBD1 (6 bases). The CDR3 consists of 15 residues. The germline gives CDR1 SGHAT, CDR2 FQNNGV. V shed 4 bases and J shed 0 bases, with 12 bases lying between them. Here the CDR3 reads CASSSRQGLNTEAFF. The CDR3 nucleotides read TGTGCCAGCAGCTCCCGCCAGGGGTTGAACACTGAAGCTTTCTTT.

V gene TRBV2 combines with J gene TRBJ2-2, with 11 bases matching TRBD2. The germline gives CDR1 SNHLY, CDR2 FYNNEI. V trimming: 6 bases; J trimming: 7 bases; junction bases outside the gene matches: 4. This CDR3 spans 14 amino acids. This CDR3 is CASRPGTSGGELFF. CDR3 coding DNA: TGTGCCAGCAGACCCGGGACTAGCGGCGGGGAGCTGTTTTTT.

The J gene is TRBJ2-3, the V gene TRBV6-5; 7 nucleotides line up with TRBD1. Germline assignment: CDR1 MNHEY and CDR2 SVGAGI. The CDR3 is 16 amino acids. V lost 4 bases, J lost 6 bases, and 13 bases stayed unmatched. The CDR3 loop reads CASSFNRGLTWDTQYF. The CDR3, as DNA: TGTGCCAGCAGTTTCAACAGGGGTTTGACATGGGATACGCAGTATTTT.

The rearrangement links TRBV7-2 to TRBJ2-7, with 9 bases aligning to TRBD1. The CDR3 covers 14 residues. Trimming took 5 bases from V and 1 from J; bases not matched to a gene: 3. Germline CDR1 is SGHTA and CDR2 is FQGNSA. CDR3 bases: TGTGCCAGCAGCCGACAGGGGGGGTCCTACGAGCAGTACGTC. It specifies CASSRQGGSYEQYV.

This clone was seen a handful of times. The CDR3 sequence is CASSLTTASQGYTF. The DNA of the CDR3 is TGTGCCAGCAGCCTCACGACAGCCTCTCAGGGCTACACCTTC. J is TRBJ1-2 and V is TRBV7-8; D perhaps matches TRBD1 (5 bases). Germline-derived CDR1 and CDR2 are SGHVS and FQNEAQ. Trimming took 5 bases from V and 8 from J, leaving 18 bases between them. CDR3 size: 14 residues.